This T cell receptor (beta chain) was recovered during a study of preoperative IRX-2 immunotherapy in early breast cancer. The V end lost 4 bases, the J end lost 6 bases, and 20 bases lay between the germline ends. The CDR3 has 16 residues. From germline, CDR1 is SGHRS and CDR2 YFSETQ. The data were produced by immunoSEQ multiplex PCR, yet TCRdb's version contains in-frame clones alone and is incomplete. The table has roughly 3,500 clones, approximately 79% seen once. Indicated treatment: preoperative locoregional IRX-2 cytokine immunotherapy. Preoperative locoregional IRX-2 cytokine immunotherapy was tested in the phase Ib source study.

Specimen: tumor tissue, collected after IRX-2 immunotherapy. J is TRBJ2-1 and V is TRBV5-1; TRBD1 or TRBD2 may be the D gene (5 bases each). This sequence was found in a human donor with breast cancer. CDR3 protein: CASSPWSLSGLNEQFF. In DNA, the CDR3 is TGCGCCAGCAGCCCTTGGAGCCTATCGGGGCTCAATGAGCAGTTCTTC.